This T cell receptor beta chain stems from a study of stem cell transplantation in POMP-related autoinflammatory disease. About the study: Impaired MHC class I-dependent CD8+ differentiation was hypothesized from defective thymoproteasomes. Pre-transplant patients had naive-skewed CD4+ T cells and few CD8+ T cells. Findings of the study overall: Unique TRB V-J gene pairings were limited in number in patients with PRAID.

To note about this clone: Antigen specificity is unknown.

This table comes from immunoSEQ multiplex PCR, and its TCRdb copy is limited to in-frame clones, with some not included. The sample includes roughly 9,700 clones, about four fifths of them seen just once. V was pared by 6 bases and J by 4 bases, with 18 bases between. The germline CDR1 and CDR2 sequences are KGHSH and LQKENI. The CDR3 is made up of 16 amino acids. Sequencing was performed on CD4+ T cells from PBMCs, taken after stem cell transplantation. The receptor was derived from a human patient with POMP-related autoinflammation and immune dysregulation (PRAID). Some T cells may have originated in the graft donor. This chain joins TRBV18 and TRBJ1-4; D is unclear. CDR3 nucleotide sequence: TGTGCCAGCTCCCGTTCTCCGGGGTTTGATAATGAAAAACTGTTTTTT. As protein: CASSRSPGFDNEKLFF.